Included here is one TCR beta chain sequence, with context. Its antigen is as yet unknown. This sample was taken from a study of OX40 agonist ivuxolimab in advanced cancers. Study information: Patients received ivuxolimab, an agonistic anti-OX40 (CD134) antibody.

Patients were ruled out by autoimmune disease history or systemic immunosuppression. Study-level findings and limits: Low normalized T-cell clonal expansion was also seen in some nonresponders. With doses of 0.1-3.0 mg/kg, partial responders showed among the lowest clonal expansion.

The CDR3 runs 15 residues. V lost 2 bases and J 6 bases, leaving 14 bases between the germline ends. Germline values: CDR1 MNHEY, CDR2 SVGAGI. The repertoire was sequenced with immunoSEQ multiplex PCR; TCRdb's copy has only in-frame clones and lacks some. The sample includes fewer than 65,000 clones, 85% to 90% of them seen just once. Sequencing used CD4+ or CD8+ T cells sorted from blood, obtained in a trial of the OX40 agonist ivuxolimab. The rearrangement links TRBV6-5 to TRBJ1-5; D is ambiguous. The TCR comes from an adult with an advanced solid tumor such as melanoma, head and neck, liver or kidney cancer. The CDR3 region has the DNA TGTGCCAGCAGTTACGGTATGGGTGTAGGTCAGCCCCAGCATTTT. It encodes CASSYGMGVGQPQHF.